This T cell receptor (beta chain) derives from a study of shared clonotypes between healthy human individuals. About the study: Contributing individuals were a couple of females and a few males aged 18 to 49.

Those who donated, Caucasian adults without exception, all lived in Nashville, Tennessee. Replicate PCRs for unsorted PBMC used approximately 0.3 ug DNA (around 30,000 T cell genomes). Original handling: ImmunoSEQ only sent back junction sequences with no quality scores, so filtering was done differently. TCRdb's table, derived via immunoSEQ multiplex PCR, lists solely in-frame clones and lacks some. V, J and clone size are taken as reported in that table, and D and trimming were inferred from the DNA itself. Among fewer than 550,000 clones, around 79% were seen once, and the ten largest hold under 15%. The trim removed 7 bases at V and 6 bases at J, leaving 12 bases unmatched. The CDR3 length is 14 residues. The germline V gene encodes CDR1 MNHNS and CDR2 SASEGT.

The TCR originated in a woman aged 40 to 50 in good health. Some clones in this sample may be carry-over from other donors' samples. The rearrangement links TRBV6-1 to TRBJ2-7; 7 positions agree with TRBD2. The sequencing input was PBMCs. In nucleotides, the CDR3 is TGTGCCAGCAAGTTGGGAGGGGTTCGGGGCGAGCAGTACTTC. Protein: CASKLGGVRGEQYF.